Each of the 26 T cell receptor beta chains below was sequenced from the same sample in a study of blood T cell repertoires in COVID-19. This table comes from immunoSEQ multiplex PCR, and its TCRdb copy is limited to in-frame clones, with some not included. Among about 130,000 clones listed, 85% were seen once. Sequencing used peripheral blood. The receptors here all came from a human donor in a cohort sampled during active COVID-19.

This clone was observed many times. V gene TRBV5-4 combines with J gene TRBJ1-4; 9 bases match TRBD1. The ends lost 4 bases at V and 7 bases at J; junction bases unmatched: 2. This CDR3 is 13 amino acids long. Per the germline V gene, CDR1 is SGHNT and CDR2 is YYREEE (reference sequence). This CDR3 reads CASSMTGGEKLFF. The CDR3 DNA reads TGTGCCAGCAGCATGACAGGGGGTGAAAAACTGTTTTTT.

The chain carries TRBV6-5 and TRBJ2-5; weak D call: TRBD2 (5 bases). The germline gives CDR1 MNHEY, CDR2 SVGAGI. V lost 0 bases and J lost 1, with 9 bases in between. The CDR3 is made up of 15 amino acids. This chain's CDR3 is CASSYSDRGQETQYF. DNA for the CDR3: TGTGCCAGCAGTTACTCGGACCGGGGCCAAGAGACCCAGTACTTC.

This chain joins TRBV27 and TRBJ1-2; 10 positions agree with TRBD1. V lost 2 bases to trimming and J lost 5 bases; unmatched junction nucleotides: 8. Germline V gives CDR1 MNHEY, CDR2 SMNVEV (reference sequence). There are 16 residues in the CDR3. CDR3 sequence: CASSLTGTGVGYGYTF. For the CDR3, the DNA is TGTGCCAGCAGTTTAACCGGGACAGGGGTAGGGTATGGCTACACCTTC.

This clone was observed once. The chain carries TRBV6-5 and TRBJ2-1, with 12 nucleotides matching TRBD2. This CDR3 comprises 15 residues. From germline, CDR1 is MNHEY and CDR2 SVGAGI. V shed 2 bases, J shed 8 bases, and the junction held 4 bases outside the gene matches. The DNA for the CDR3 is TGTGCCAGCAGTTACGCGACTAGCGGGAGATATGAGCAGTTCTTC. As protein: CASSYATSGRYEQFF.

DNA for the CDR3: TGTGCCAGCAGCTTAGATCGGCGGGGTCTGCGCTATGGCTACACCTTC. Protein product: CASSLDRRGLRYGYTF. The V gene is TRBV11-2, the J gene TRBJ1-2; D is undetermined. V dropped 0 bases and J dropped 4 bases, with 15 bases sitting between them. The CDR3 consists of 16 residues. Germline CDR1 and CDR2: SGHAT and FQNNGV.

This rearrangement joins TRBV2 to TRBJ1-5, with D maybe TRBD1 (5 bases). Trimming pared 8 bases from V and 3 bases from J, leaving 11 bases between. CDR3 length: 13 amino acids. Germline values: CDR1 SNHLY, CDR2 FYNNEI. The CDR3 bases are TGTGCCAGCGGCCCAGGGTTCAATCAGCCCCAGCATTTT. It yields the protein CASGPGFNQPQHF.

The count of this clone is one. V usage is TRBV9 and J usage is TRBJ2-1; maybe TRBD2 (5 bases). V gave up 0 bases and J gave up 8 bases, with 9 bases separating them. Germline V gives CDR1 SGDLS, CDR2 YYNGEE. The CDR3 spans 13 residues. CDR3 in DNA: TGTGCCAGCAGCGTAGGTCCGAGGGATGAGCAGTTCTTC. Translated, it gives CASSVGPRDEQFF.

This chain uses TRBV7-7 with TRBJ2-5; 8 positions agree with TRBD2. There are 17 residues in the CDR3. Trimming cost V 5 bases and J 1 base; bases outside gene matches: 12. Germline CDR1 and CDR2: SSHAT and FNYEAQ (reference sequence). The CDR3 sequence is CASSLGAGRDGQETQYF. The CDR3 region has the DNA TGTGCCAGCAGCCTCGGTGCCGGGAGGGATGGCCAAGAGACCCAGTACTTC.

The chain's CDR3 is CASSVLAGVENTGELFF. The CDR3 DNA reads as TGTGCCAGCAGCGTACTAGCGGGAGTTGAGAACACCGGGGAGCTGTTTTTT. The V call is TRBV28, the J call TRBJ2-2; TRBD2 aligns across 11 bases. CDR3 size: 17 residues. V gave up 6 bases and J gave up 1 base; unmatched junction bases: 7. The germline gives CDR1 MDHEN, CDR2 SYDVKM.

The chain joins TRBV19 to TRBJ2-7; 9 nucleotides agree with TRBD1. With 7 bases clipped from V and 0 bases from J, the junction kept 4 bases outside the gene matches. Per the germline V gene, CDR1 is LNHDA and CDR2 is SQIVND (reference sequence). The CDR3 has 14 residues. The CDR3 region is CASTRTGVSYEQYF. The CDR3 DNA is TGTGCCAGTACCAGGACAGGGGTCTCCTACGAGCAGTACTTC.

CDR3 amino acids: CASSFGQTMPNSPLHF. In DNA form, the CDR3 reads TGCGCCAGCAGCTTCGGACAGACCATGCCCAATTCACCCCTCCACTTT. The gene calls are TRBV5-1 and TRBJ1-6, with a possible D match to TRBD1 (6 bases). The germline V gene has CDR1 SGHRS and CDR2 YFSETQ. V lost 2 bases, J lost 7 bases, and 16 bases lay in between. The CDR3 length is 16 residues.

The V call is TRBV6-2 or TRBV6-3, the J call TRBJ2-5; D not certain. Looked up from germline, CDR1 is MNHEY and CDR2 is SVGEGT. The length of the CDR3 is 16 residues. The V gene lost 2 bases and the J gene lost 4 bases, with 17 bases spanning the gap. The CDR3 reads CASSYTQIGKLETQYF. The CDR3 nucleotides read TGTGCCAGCAGTTACACACAGATAGGTAAACTAGAGACCCAGTACTTC.

There are a few counts of this clone. The rearrangement uses TRBV5-1 and TRBJ2-3, with a tentative D call TRBD1 (6 bases). This CDR3 contains 14 residues. The germline V gene encodes CDR1 SGHRS and CDR2 YFSETQ. Trimming left V 4 bases short and J 4 bases short, with 13 bases between. The CDR3 is CASSPRTEADTQYF. The CDR3 coding sequence is TGCGCCAGCAGCCCCCGGACAGAGGCAGATACGCAGTATTTT.

The CDR3 DNA is TGTGCCAGCGGACAGGGGGAGTCCTACGAGCAGTACTTC. This gives the protein CASGQGESYEQYF. The rearrangement joins TRBV27 to TRBJ2-7, with TRBD1 matching over 10 bases. The CDR3 runs to 13 residues. The V segment lost 8 bases and the J segment 1 base; nucleotides outside the gene matches: 2. The germline V gene encodes CDR1 MNHEY and CDR2 SMNVEV (reference sequence).

This clone was recorded only once. V and J are TRBV12-3 or TRBV12-4 and TRBJ1-2, with D perhaps TRBD1 (5 bases). CDR3 size: 13 residues. V dropped 5 bases and J dropped 1 base, with 8 bases sitting between them. The CDR3 bases are TGTGCCAGCAGTCCAGGGATTAACTATGGCTACACCTTC. It encodes CASSPGINYGYTF.

V usage is TRBV27 and J usage is TRBJ2-6; 11 bases are shared with TRBD1. This CDR3 has 17 residues. With 6 bases clipped from V and 2 bases from J, the junction kept 6 bases outside the gene matches. CDR1 and CDR2 from the germline V gene are MNHEY and SMNVEV (reference sequence). The CDR3 DNA reads TGTGCCAGCAGGGCGTGGGGACAGGGGGCTGGGGCCAACGTCCTGACTTTC. It codes for CASRAWGQGAGANVLTF. Full variable domain (missing parts from reference TRBV27 and TRBJ2-6): EAQVTQNPRYLITVTGKKLTVTCSQNMNHEYMSWYRQDPGLGLRQIYYSMNVEVTDKGDVPEGYKVSRKEKRNFPLILESPSPNQTSLYFCASRAWGQGAGANVLTFGAGSRLTVL.

V gene TRBV30 combines with J gene TRBJ1-2; TRBD1 matches at 8 bases. The CDR3 is 15 residues long. The V segment lost 2 bases and the J segment 6 bases; nucleotides outside the gene matches: 11. Germline values: CDR1 GTSNPN, CDR2 SVGIG (reference sequence). CDR3 in DNA: TGTGCCTGGAGTCGGCGGACAGGGTCTACCCATGGCTACACCTTC. This encodes CAWSRRTGSTHGYTF.

DNA of the CDR3: TGTGCCAGCAGCTTCGATAGCGGGGCCTTTAAGACCCAGTACTTC. Translated, it gives CASSFDSGAFKTQYF. The chain joins TRBV11-2 to TRBJ2-5; 8 bases match TRBD2. Germline V lookup: CDR1 SGHAT, CDR2 FQNNGV. V shed 3 bases and J 6 bases; nucleotides not matched to a gene: 9. The CDR3 contains 15 residues. Full variable domain (remainder filled in from reference TRBV11-2 and TRBJ2-5): EAGVAQSPRYKIIEKRQSVAFWCNPISGHATLYWYQQILGQGPKLLIQFQNNGVVDDSQLPKDRFSAERLKGVDSTLKIQPAKLEDSAVYLCASSFDSGAFKTQYFGPGTRLLVL.

This clone was detected only once. The V call is TRBV18, the J call TRBJ1-6; 9 nucleotides match TRBD1. This CDR3 is 16 amino acids long. V trimming: 4 bases; J trimming: 6 bases; junction bases outside the gene matches: 7. Germline CDR1 is KGHSH and CDR2 is LQKENI. CDR3 protein: CASSRTTGGLNSPLHF. The CDR3 bases are TGTGCCAGCTCACGCACAACAGGGGGCCTTAATTCACCCCTCCACTTT.

V is TRBV4-1 and J is TRBJ2-7, with D perhaps matching TRBD2 (5 bases). Germline lookup yields CDR1 MGHRA and CDR2 YSYEKL. Trimming left V 0 bases short and J 6 bases short, with 12 bases between. This CDR3 has 14 amino acids. CDR3 bases: TGCGCCAGCAGCCAAGATCGGCTAGCAGGCGAGCAGTACTTC. It specifies CASSQDRLAGEQYF.

The V and J genes are TRBV7-2 and TRBJ2-2; TRBD2 agrees at 12 bases. The CDR3 is made up of 16 amino acids. Germline CDR1 reads SGHTA; CDR2 reads FQGNSA. Trimming removed 4 bases from V and 0 bases from J; junction bases left unmatched: 0. For the CDR3, the DNA is TGTGCCAGCAGCTGGACTAGCGGGGCGAACACCGGGGAGCTGTTTTTT. It codes for CASSWTSGANTGELFF.

The CDR3 region is CASRGMDRAHWYV. The DNA for the CDR3 is TGTGCCAGCAGGGGGATGGACAGGGCTCATTGGTACGTC. This chain uses TRBV27 with TRBJ2-7; 8 nucleotides match TRBD1. J lost 12 bases, V lost 6 bases, and 13 bases had no gene match. From germline, CDR1 is MNHEY and CDR2 SMNVEV (reference sequence). CDR3 length: 13 amino acids.

The CDR3 here is CASSLNRGFNQPQHF. DNA for the CDR3: TGTGCCAGCAGCCTCAACAGGGGATTTAATCAGCCCCAGCATTTT. The chain uses TRBV27 and TRBJ1-5, with 7 bases that match TRBD1. V lost 6 bases to trimming and J lost 4 bases; unmatched junction nucleotides: 9. This CDR3 has 15 amino acids. CDR1 and CDR2 (germline): MNHEY, SMNVEV (reference sequence).

V is TRBV28 and J is TRBJ1-5, with TRBD1 matching over 9 bases. J lost 7 bases, V lost 3 bases, and 10 bases had no gene match. CDR1 is MDHEN, CDR2 SYDVKM, per germline. This CDR3 has 16 residues. This CDR3 reads CASSFFTGGTGQPQHF. CDR3 nucleotides: TGTGCCAGCAGTTTCTTTACCGGCGGGACAGGGCAGCCCCAGCATTTT.

The chain combines TRBV7-2 with TRBJ2-2, with D tentatively TRBD1 (6 bases). This CDR3 spans 15 amino acids. Trimming cost V 5 bases and J 5 bases, with 15 bases left between them. From germline, CDR1 is SGHTA and CDR2 FQGNSA. DNA for the CDR3: TGTGCCAGCAGCGCCCATGGGGGCCGGACCGGGGAGCTGTTTTTT. It codes for CASSAHGGRTGELFF.

V is TRBV18 and J is TRBJ2-2; D is possibly TRBD1 (5 bases). Germline V lookup: CDR1 KGHSH, CDR2 LQKENI. V shed 1 base and J shed 0 bases, with 9 bases lying between them. The CDR3 covers 16 residues. This CDR3 reads CASSPRGSANTGELFF. The CDR3 DNA sequence: TGTGCCAGCTCACCACGGGGCAGCGCGAACACCGGGGAGCTGTTTTTT. Filled out from reference TRBV18 and TRBJ2-2, the complete variable domain reads NAGVMQNPRHLVRRRGQEARLRCSPMKGHSHVYWYRQLPEEGLKFMVYLQKENIIDESGMPKERFSAEFPKEGPSILRIQQVVRGDSAAYFCASSPRGSANTGELFFGEGSRLTVL.